The 5 T cell receptor beta chains below come from one sample, sequenced in a study of cytomegalovirus exposure and HLA in healthy donors. Assay used: immunoSEQ multiplex PCR; TCRdb lists only in-frame clones, some missing. The sample lists about 72,000 clones, about 93% seen once, with 1.5% to 2% in the top ten. Sample: PBMCs. The receptors originated from a woman under 30 in good health and CMV-seropositive.

V is TRBV27 and J is TRBJ2-1; 7 bases map to TRBD2. V lost 3 bases, J lost 6 bases, and 8 bases stayed unmatched. CDR1 and CDR2 from the germline V gene are MNHEY and SMNVEV (reference sequence). The CDR3 sequence is 15 residues long. This CDR3 is CASSFSGGRVNEQFF. CDR3 nucleotide sequence: TGTGCCAGCAGTTTTAGCGGAGGGAGGGTCAATGAGCAGTTCTTC.

The count of this clone is one. This chain uses TRBV7-9 with TRBJ2-1; 13 nucleotides line up with TRBD2. This CDR3 has 16 residues. V lost 5 bases and J lost 10; bases outside the gene matches: 11. Per the germline V gene, CDR1 is SEHNR and CDR2 is FQNEAQ (reference sequence). The CDR3 region has the DNA TGTGCCAGCAGCGCAATCACTAGCGGGAGGGCATGGGAGCAGTTCTTC. Encoded protein: CASSAITSGRAWEQFF. Full variable domain (missing parts from reference TRBV7-9 and TRBJ2-1): DTGVSQNPRHKITKRGQNVTFRCDPISEHNRLYWYRQTLGQGPEFLTYFQNEAQLEKSRLLSDRFSAERPKGSFSTLEIQRTEQGDSAMYLCASSAITSGRAWEQFFGPGTRLTVL.

The chain joins TRBV19 to TRBJ2-2; D remains ambiguous. With 6 bases removed from V and 6 bases from J, the gap between germline ends came to 8 bases. In germline, CDR1 is LNHDA, CDR2 SQIVND (reference sequence). The CDR3 is 12 residues long. The CDR3 loop reads CASSPRAGELFF. CDR3 in DNA: TGTGCCAGTAGCCCTCGAGCCGGGGAGCTGTTTTTT.

The chain employs TRBV4-3 and TRBJ2-7; D might be TRBD1 (6 bases). The CDR3 spans 14 residues. The V and J ends lost 3 bases and 4 bases respectively, with 13 bases between them. In germline, CDR1 is LGHNA, CDR2 YSLEER. The CDR3 is CASSQDSGSYEQYF. CDR3 coding DNA: TGCGCCAGCAGCCAGGACAGCGGATCTTACGAGCAGTACTTC.

This clone was seen only once. The CDR3 loop is CASSLQAGQPQHF. CDR3 in DNA: TGTGCCAGCAGCTTGCAGGCGGGTCAGCCCCAGCATTTT. This rearrangement joins TRBV5-8 to TRBJ1-5; D gene unclear. Trimming took 1 base from V and 6 from J, leaving 8 bases between them. Germline loops: CDR1 SGHTS, CDR2 YDEGEE. There are 13 residues in the CDR3.